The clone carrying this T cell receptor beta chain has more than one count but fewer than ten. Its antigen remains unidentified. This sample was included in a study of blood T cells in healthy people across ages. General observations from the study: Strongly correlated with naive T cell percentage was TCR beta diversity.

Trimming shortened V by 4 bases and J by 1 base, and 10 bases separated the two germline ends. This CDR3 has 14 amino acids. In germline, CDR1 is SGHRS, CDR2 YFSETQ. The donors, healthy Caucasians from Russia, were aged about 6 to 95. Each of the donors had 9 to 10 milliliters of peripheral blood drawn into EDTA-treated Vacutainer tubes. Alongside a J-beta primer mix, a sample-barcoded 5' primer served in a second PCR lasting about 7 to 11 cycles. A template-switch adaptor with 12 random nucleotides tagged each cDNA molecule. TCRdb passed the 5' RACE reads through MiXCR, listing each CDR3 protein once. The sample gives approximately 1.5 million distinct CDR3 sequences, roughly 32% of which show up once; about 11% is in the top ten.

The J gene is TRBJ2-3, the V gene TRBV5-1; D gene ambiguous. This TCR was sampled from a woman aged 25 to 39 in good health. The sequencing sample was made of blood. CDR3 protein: CASSQISGTDTQYF. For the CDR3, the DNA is TGCGCCAGCAGCCAGATATCAGGCACAGATACGCAGTATTTT.